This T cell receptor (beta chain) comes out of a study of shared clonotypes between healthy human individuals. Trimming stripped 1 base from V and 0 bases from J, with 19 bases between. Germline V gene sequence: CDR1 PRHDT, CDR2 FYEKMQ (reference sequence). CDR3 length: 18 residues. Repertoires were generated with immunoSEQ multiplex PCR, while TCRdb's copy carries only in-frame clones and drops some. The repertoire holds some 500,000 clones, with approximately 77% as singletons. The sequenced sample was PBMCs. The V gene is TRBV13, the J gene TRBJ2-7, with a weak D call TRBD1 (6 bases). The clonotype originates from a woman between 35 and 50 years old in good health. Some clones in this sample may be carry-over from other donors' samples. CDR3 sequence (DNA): TGTGCCAGCAGCTTAGCACAGGGTTATTCCTTCTCCTCCTACGAGCAGTACTTC. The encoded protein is CASSLAQGYSFSSYEQYF.